The 16 T cell receptor beta chains below were found in one sample sequenced in a study of beta chain features in type 1 diabetes. All of the isolated RNA was reverse transcribed, so expressed TCRB transcripts were sequenced. TCRdb keeps only in-frame clones here, not all; method: immunoSEQ multiplex PCR. The repertoire holds about 320,000 clones, 12% to 15% seen once, with roughly 7% in the top ten. Sequenced sample: central memory CD4+ T cells from blood. These TCRs come from a young man in good health.

The rearrangement uses TRBV11-2 and TRBJ2-7; no definite D call. In germline, CDR1 is SGHAT, CDR2 FQNNGV. This CDR3 has 14 residues. CDR3 amino acids: CASSLGRSIAVSEV. In nucleotides, the CDR3 is TGTGCCAGCAGCTTAGGGAGATCGATAGCTGTTTCGGAGGTC.

This clone was seen a few times. This chain joins TRBV6-6 and TRBJ1-2; maybe TRBD1 (5 bases). Germline V gene data show CDR1 as MNHNY and CDR2 as SVGAGI (reference sequence). The CDR3 loop spans 13 amino acids. V lost 4 bases and J 8 bases, leaving 14 bases between the germline ends. DNA for the CDR3: TGTGCCAGCAGTTCGGGACGCGAGGGAGGCTACACCTTC. It encodes CASSSGREGGYTF.

This clone has only a few counts. V is TRBV4-3 and J is TRBJ2-3, with 13 bases aligning to TRBD2. Trimming removed 5 bases from V and 3 bases from J; junction bases left unmatched: 5. In germline, CDR1 is LGHNA, CDR2 YSLEER. The CDR3 extends over 16 amino acids. CDR3 nucleotide sequence: TGCGCCAGCAGCAGCGGACTAGCGGGGGTAACAGATACGCAGTATTTT. Translating it yields CASSSGLAGVTDTQYF.

There are a few counts of this clone. This rearrangement joins TRBV30 to TRBJ1-5; maybe TRBD1 (6 bases). The CDR3 extends over 14 amino acids. Germline CDR1 and CDR2: GTSNPN and SVGIG (reference sequence). Between the trimmed V and J ends, which lost 2 bases and 4 bases, there was a span of 12 bases. The CDR3 loop reads CAWSQGMANQPQHF. In DNA form, the CDR3 reads TGTGCCTGGAGTCAGGGGATGGCAAATCAGCCCCAGCATTTT.

This clone was seen a handful of times. V gene TRBV18 combines with J gene TRBJ2-2; TRBD1 or TRBD2 may be the D gene (5 bases each). Germline V gene sequence: CDR1 KGHSH, CDR2 LQKENI. The CDR3 extends over 15 amino acids. With 3 bases removed from V and 2 bases from J, the gap between germline ends came to 10 bases. The CDR3 coding sequence is TGTGCCAGCTCACCGTGGGACGGTAACACCGGGGAGCTGTTTTTT. It yields the protein CASSPWDGNTGELFF.

This clone came up a few times. The CDR3 DNA follows: TGCAGCGTCGACCAACAGGGGAAAGATACGCAGTATTTT. Protein: CSVDQQGKDTQYF. The chain is built from TRBV29-1 and TRBJ2-3; 7 bases fit TRBD1. The CDR3 is made up of 13 amino acids. Losses at the gene ends were 6 bases for V and 5 bases for J; bases not matched to a gene: 8. Germline CDR1 reads SQVTM; CDR2 reads ANQGSEA.

On this clone itself: A much larger clone sits a single nucleotide away, making a read error possible. The V gene is TRBV11-3, the J gene TRBJ2-5, with 7 nucleotides matching TRBD1. Germline values: CDR1 SGHNT, CDR2 YENEEA. This CDR3 comprises 13 residues. The V segment lost 5 bases and the J segment 3 bases; nucleotides outside the gene matches: 3. As DNA, the CDR3 is TGTGCCAGCAGCACCGACAGGGAAGAGACCCAGTACTTC. Amino acids: CASSTDREETQYF.

The J gene is TRBJ1-1, the V gene TRBV5-6, with D uncertain. The germline V gene encodes CDR1 SGHDT and CDR2 YYEEEE. This CDR3 comprises 13 residues. Deletions cut 5 bases from V and 5 bases from J, with 13 bases between. CDR3 sequence (DNA): TGTGCCAGCAGTCATCCGGAAAGGACTGAAGCTTTCTTT. Its protein is CASSHPERTEAFF.

This sequence joins TRBV30 and TRBJ2-5; D is unresolved. Trimming shortened V by 0 bases and J by 5 bases, and 7 bases separated the two germline ends. Germline CDR1 is GTSNPN and CDR2 is SVGIG (reference sequence). The CDR3 loop spans 12 amino acids. In DNA form, the CDR3 reads TGTGCCTGGAGTGTATCGAGGGAGACCCAGTACTTC. Amino acids: CAWSVSRETQYF.

This clone has more than one count but fewer than ten. The chain links TRBV7-2 to TRBJ2-3, with a weak D call TRBD2 (6 bases). The germline V gene has CDR1 SGHTA and CDR2 FQGNSA. The CDR3 covers 17 residues. V was shortened by 4 bases and J by 4 bases, with 21 bases between the two germline ends. CDR3 protein: CASSWRGGTSGADTQYF. CDR3 bases: TGTGCCAGCAGCTGGAGGGGTGGGACCTCCGGGGCAGATACGCAGTATTTT.

The chain employs TRBV4-3 and TRBJ2-1, with 12 positions matching TRBD2. Germline CDR1 is LGHNA and CDR2 is YSLEER. The ends lost 2 bases at V and 9 bases at J; junction bases unmatched: 2. The CDR3 runs to 14 residues. The CDR3: CASSQKGLAGEQFF. The CDR3, as DNA: TGCGCCAGCAGCCAAAAGGGACTAGCGGGTGAGCAGTTCTTC.

The J gene is TRBJ2-5, the V gene TRBV11-2; perhaps TRBD2 as D (6 bases). Germline V lookup: CDR1 SGHAT, CDR2 FQNNGV. Trimming cost V 5 bases and J 7 bases, with 17 bases left between them. The CDR3 loop spans 14 amino acids. This CDR3 reads CASSPGTPGGTQYF. CDR3 coding DNA: TGTGCCAGCAGCCCGGGGACTCCCGGGGGGACCCAGTACTTC.

This rearrangement joins TRBV7-2 to TRBJ2-1, with 8 nucleotides matching TRBD2. This CDR3 has 16 amino acids. With 5 bases clipped from V and 8 bases from J, the junction kept 14 bases outside the gene matches. Germline V gene sequence: CDR1 SGHTA, CDR2 FQGNSA. CDR3 DNA: TGTGCCAGCAGCGTTAAGCGGGAGCTTTGGGGCGATGAGCAGTTCTTC. Translated, it gives CASSVKRELWGDEQFF. Looking up the rest from reference TRBV7-2 and TRBJ2-1 gives the full variable domain: GAGVSQSPSNKVTEKGKDVELRCDPISGHTALYWYRQSLGQGLEFLIYFQGNSAPDKSGLPSDRFSAERTGGSVSTLTIQRTQQEDSAVYLCASSVKRELWGDEQFFGPGTRLTVL.

This clone has only a few counts. The V and J genes are TRBV6-5 and TRBJ1-5, with D hard to call. The CDR3 runs 13 residues. V shed 5 bases and J shed 7 bases, with 12 bases lying between them. CDR1 and CDR2 from the germline V gene are MNHEY and SVGAGI. This CDR3 is CASSEASAQPQHF. CDR3 coding DNA: TGTGCCAGCAGTGAAGCCTCGGCGCAGCCCCAGCATTTT.

This clone was counted only a few times. The rearrangement uses TRBV7-9 and TRBJ2-5; TRBD2 aligns across 7 bases. CDR3 length: 15 residues. Germline V gives CDR1 SEHNR, CDR2 FQNEAQ (reference sequence). The V and J ends lost 5 bases and 4 bases, in that order; junction bases with no gene match: 10. DNA for the CDR3: TGTGCCAGCAGCCAAGGAACTGGCGGGAGAGAGACCCAGTACTTC. Protein product: CASSQGTGGRETQYF.

V and J are TRBV14 and TRBJ2-1, with D perhaps TRBD2 (6 bases). This CDR3 region has 16 residues. The V end lost 4 bases, the J end lost 0 bases, and 13 bases lay between the germline ends. Germline V gene lookup returns CDR1 SGHDN and CDR2 FVKESK. Here the CDR3 DNA reads TGTGCCAGCAGCCCGACCGGGGGTACCTCCTACAATGAGCAGTTCTTC. It is translated as CASSPTGGTSYNEQFF.